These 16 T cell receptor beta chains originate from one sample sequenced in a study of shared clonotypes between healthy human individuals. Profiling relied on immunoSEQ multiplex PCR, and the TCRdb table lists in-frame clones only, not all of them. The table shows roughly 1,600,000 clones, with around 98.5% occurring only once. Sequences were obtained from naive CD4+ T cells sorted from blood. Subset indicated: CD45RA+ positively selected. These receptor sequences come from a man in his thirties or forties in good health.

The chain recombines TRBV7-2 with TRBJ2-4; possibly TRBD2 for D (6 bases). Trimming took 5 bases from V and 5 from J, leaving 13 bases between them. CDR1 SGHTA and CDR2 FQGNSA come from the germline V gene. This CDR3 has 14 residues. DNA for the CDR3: TGTGCCAGCAGCCGAGGAGGGCCGGAAAACATTCAGTACTTC. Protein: CASSRGGPENIQYF.

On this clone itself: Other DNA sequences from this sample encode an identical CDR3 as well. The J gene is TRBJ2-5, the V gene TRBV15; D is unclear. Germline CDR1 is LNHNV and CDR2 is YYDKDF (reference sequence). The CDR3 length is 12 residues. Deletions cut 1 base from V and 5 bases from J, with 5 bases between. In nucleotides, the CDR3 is TGTGCCACCAGCAGAGTTACTGAGACCCAGTACTTC. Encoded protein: CATSRVTETQYF. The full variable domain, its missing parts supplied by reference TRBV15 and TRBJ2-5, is DAMVIQNPRYQVTQFGKPVTLSCSQTLNHNVMYWYQQKSSQAPKLLFHYYDKDFNNEADTPDNFQSRRPNTSFCFLDIRSPGLGDTAMYLCATSRVTETQYFGPGTRLLVL.

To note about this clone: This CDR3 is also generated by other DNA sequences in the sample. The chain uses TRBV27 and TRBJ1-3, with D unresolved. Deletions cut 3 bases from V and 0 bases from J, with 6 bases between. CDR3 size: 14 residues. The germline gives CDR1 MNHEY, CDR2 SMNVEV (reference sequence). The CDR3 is CASSLRDSGNTIYF. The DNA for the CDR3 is TGTGCCAGCAGTTTGCGGGACTCTGGAAACACCATATATTTT.

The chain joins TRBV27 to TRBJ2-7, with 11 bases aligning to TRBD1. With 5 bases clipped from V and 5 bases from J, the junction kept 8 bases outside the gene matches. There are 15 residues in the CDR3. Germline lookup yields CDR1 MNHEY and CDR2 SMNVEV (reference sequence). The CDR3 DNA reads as TGTGCCAGCAGTAAACCGGGACAGGGGGTCCACGAGCAGTACTTC. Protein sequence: CASSKPGQGVHEQYF.

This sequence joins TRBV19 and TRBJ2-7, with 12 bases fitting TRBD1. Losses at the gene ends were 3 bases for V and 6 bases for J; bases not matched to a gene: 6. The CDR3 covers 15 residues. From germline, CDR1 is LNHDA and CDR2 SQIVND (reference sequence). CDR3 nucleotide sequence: TGTGCCAGTAGTATTGGGGGGACAGGGGGCCGCGAGCAGTACTTC. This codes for CASSIGGTGGREQYF. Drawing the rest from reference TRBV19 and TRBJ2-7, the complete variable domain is DGGITQSPKYLFRKEGQNVTLSCEQNLNHDAMYWYRQDPGQGLRLIYYSQIVNDFQKGDIAEGYSVSREKKESFPLTVTSAQKNPTAFYLCASSIGGTGGREQYFGPGTRLTVT.

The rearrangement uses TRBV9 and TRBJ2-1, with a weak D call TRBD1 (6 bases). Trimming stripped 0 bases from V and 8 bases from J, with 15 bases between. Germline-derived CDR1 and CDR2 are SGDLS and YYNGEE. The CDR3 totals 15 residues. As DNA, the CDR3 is TGTGCCAGCAGCGTAGAAGAAGGGGGATACTATGAGCAGTTCTTC. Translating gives CASSVEEGGYYEQFF.

Here the CDR3 reads CSVVPGRSWTEAFF. DNA for the CDR3: TGCAGCGTGGTCCCGGGACGTTCTTGGACTGAAGCTTTCTTT. V and J are TRBV29-1 and TRBJ1-1, with D possibly matching TRBD1 (5 bases). Trimming shortened V by 6 bases and J by 5 bases, and 19 bases separated the two germline ends. The V gene's germline CDR1 is SQVTM and CDR2 ANQGSEA. The CDR3 loop spans 14 amino acids.

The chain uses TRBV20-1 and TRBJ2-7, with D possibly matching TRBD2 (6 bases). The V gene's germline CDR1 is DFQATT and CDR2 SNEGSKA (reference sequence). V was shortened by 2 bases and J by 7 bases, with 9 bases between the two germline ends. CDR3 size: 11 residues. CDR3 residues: CSARLGREQYF. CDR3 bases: TGCAGTGCTAGATTGGGGAGGGAGCAGTACTTC.

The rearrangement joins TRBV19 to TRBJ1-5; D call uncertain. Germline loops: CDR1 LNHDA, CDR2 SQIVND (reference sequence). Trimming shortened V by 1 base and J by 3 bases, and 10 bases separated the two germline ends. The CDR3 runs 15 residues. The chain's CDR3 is CASSIGALYNQPQHF. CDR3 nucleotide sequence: TGTGCCAGTAGTATAGGGGCCCTATACAATCAGCCCCAGCATTTT.

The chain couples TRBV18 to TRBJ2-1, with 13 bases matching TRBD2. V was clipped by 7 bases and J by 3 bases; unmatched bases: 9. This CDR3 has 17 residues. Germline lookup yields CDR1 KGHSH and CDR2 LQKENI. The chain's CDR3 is CASLPGLAGQIYNEQFF. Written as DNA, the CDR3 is TGTGCCAGCTTACCGGGACTAGCGGGACAGATCTACAATGAGCAGTTCTTC. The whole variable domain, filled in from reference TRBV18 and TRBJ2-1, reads NAGVMQNPRHLVRRRGQEARLRCSPMKGHSHVYWYRQLPEEGLKFMVYLQKENIIDESGMPKERFSAEFPKEGPSILRIQQVVRGDSAAYFCASLPGLAGQIYNEQFFGPGTRLTVL.

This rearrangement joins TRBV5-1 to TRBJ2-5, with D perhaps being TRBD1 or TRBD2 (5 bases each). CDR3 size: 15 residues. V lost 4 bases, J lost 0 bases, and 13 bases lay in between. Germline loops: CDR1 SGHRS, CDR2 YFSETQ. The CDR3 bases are TGCGCCAGCAGCCCCGGGGACCGGGACCAAGAGACCCAGTACTTC. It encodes CASSPGDRDQETQYF.

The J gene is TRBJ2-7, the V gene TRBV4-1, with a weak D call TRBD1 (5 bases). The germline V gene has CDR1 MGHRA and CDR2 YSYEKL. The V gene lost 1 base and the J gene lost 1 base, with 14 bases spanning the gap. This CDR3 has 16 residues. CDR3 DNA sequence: TGCGCCAGCAGCCAAGTTTGGGGCGGCAGTTCCTACGAGCAGTACTTC. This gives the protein CASSQVWGGSSYEQYF.

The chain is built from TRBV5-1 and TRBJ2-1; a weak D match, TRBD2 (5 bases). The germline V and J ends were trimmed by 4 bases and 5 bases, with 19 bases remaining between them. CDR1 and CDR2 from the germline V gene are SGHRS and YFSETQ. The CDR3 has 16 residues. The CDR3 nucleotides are TGCGCCAGCAGCCCTACCACACCCGGACTCGACAATGAGCAGTTCTTC. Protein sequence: CASSPTTPGLDNEQFF.

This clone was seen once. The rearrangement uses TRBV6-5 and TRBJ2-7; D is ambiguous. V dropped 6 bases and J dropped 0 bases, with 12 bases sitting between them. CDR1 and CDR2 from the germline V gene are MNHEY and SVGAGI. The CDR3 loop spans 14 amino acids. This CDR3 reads CASSRGSSSYEQYF. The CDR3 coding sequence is TGTGCCAGCAGCCGCGGCAGCTCCTCCTACGAGCAGTACTTC.

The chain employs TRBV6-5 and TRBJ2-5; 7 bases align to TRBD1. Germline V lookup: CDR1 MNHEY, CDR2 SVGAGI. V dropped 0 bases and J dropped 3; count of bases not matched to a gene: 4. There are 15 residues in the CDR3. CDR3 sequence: CASSYSMTGKETQYF. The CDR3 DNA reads TGTGCCAGCAGTTACTCTATGACAGGGAAAGAGACCCAGTACTTC.

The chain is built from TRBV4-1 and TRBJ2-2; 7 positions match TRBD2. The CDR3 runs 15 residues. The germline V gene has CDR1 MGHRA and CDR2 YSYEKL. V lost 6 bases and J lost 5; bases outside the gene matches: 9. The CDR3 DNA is TGCGCCAGCAGTGGCCGGGGGGTAGGGACCGGGGAGCTGTTTTTT. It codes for CASSGRGVGTGELFF.